This paragraph reports one T cell receptor beta chain. Its antigen is undetermined. Trimming took 2 bases from V and 1 from J, leaving 11 bases between them. Per germline, CDR1 MRHNA and CDR2 SNTAGT. This CDR3 spans 15 amino acids. Vbeta (60) and Jbeta (13) primers were used in the PCR. In the original processing: Later, roughly 80 million unique TCR beta chains were counted in an analysis, and 8.5 million to 13 million of them were shared. Assay: immunoSEQ multiplex PCR; the TCRdb copy retains only in-frame clones and omits some. The DNA was the basis for D and trimming; V, J and clone size are from that table. The table shows around 190,000 clones, with 79% occurring only once. The data stem from a study of cytomegalovirus exposure and HLA in healthy donors. Turning to the study itself: Of a few hundred genotyped donors, 81% grouped in the Caucasian-associated ancestry cluster. Whole-study findings and limits: It was approximately 150 TCR beta chains that were listed as cytomegalovirus-associated.

What was sequenced was PBMCs. The chain uses TRBV6-4 and TRBJ1-2; possibly TRBD1 for D (6 bases). This sequence was found in a woman aged 35 to 49 in good health and CMV-seronegative. CDR3 DNA sequence: TGTGCCAGCAGTGACAACAGGGTGAATAACTATGGCTACACCTTC. This gives the protein CASSDNRVNNYGYTF.